This entry features one TCR beta chain sequence. The antigen remains unidentified. V lost 4 bases and J 9 bases, leaving 13 bases between the germline ends. CDR3 length equals 13 residues. Germline lookup yields CDR1 MNHEY and CDR2 SVGEGT. TCRdb keeps only in-frame clones here, not all; method: immunoSEQ multiplex PCR. This sample has around 310,000 clones, with almost 90% found just once. The sample's treatment: 15 to 20 received Ad26.COV2.S at low or high dose, single or two shots; roughly five received placebo; per-sample allocation not given. Samples analyzed were those drawn on day 63 after the first vaccine or placebo injection. This specimen belongs to a study of Ad26.COV2.S vaccination and SARS-CoV-2 variants. Study at large: Once, or twice with 56 days between doses, Ad26.COV2.S was given intramuscularly. Broader study findings: Participants in the vaccine arm had higher spike-specific TCR breadth; placebo recipients had lower. Total T cell responses may have been underestimated by the TCR breadth and depth analyses.

This sample comprised peripheral blood, obtained in a trial of Ad26.COV2.S vaccine versus placebo. The TCR was taken from a person aged 18-65 years who received the Ad26.COV2.S COVID-19 vaccine or a placebo. The chain joins TRBV6-2 or TRBV6-3 to TRBJ2-4; D might be TRBD1 or TRBD2, each matching 5 bases. The CDR3 spells CASSWGIGGIQYF. In DNA, the CDR3 is TGTGCCAGCAGTTGGGGGATCGGTGGCATTCAGTACTTC.